This T cell receptor (beta chain) originates from a study of blood T cell repertoires in COVID-19. Across the whole study: Sites across the United States, Italy and Spain contributed samples from acute and convalescent COVID-19. From T cells, B-cell-depleted T cells, or PBMCs came the material, which was cDNA or gDNA.

Source study methods: The assay estimated nucleated cells by amplifying reference gene primers. Sequenced by immunoSEQ multiplex PCR; TCRdb stores in-frame clones only, minus some. From that table come the V and J calls and clone size; the DNA was used to work out D and trimming. The sample includes 120,000 to 150,000 clones, more than 75% of them seen just once. The receptor comes from a man aged 60 to 69 with acute or convalescent COVID-19. Source material: peripheral blood.

The CDR3 nucleotides are TGTGCCAGTAGTATAGAGGGGACAGGGGGTCAGCCCCAGCATTTT. Amino acid sequence: CASSIEGTGGQPQHF. The chain has TRBV19 and TRBJ1-5; TRBD1 matches 11 bases. CDR1 LNHDA and CDR2 SQIVND come from the germline V gene (reference sequence). The CDR3 runs 15 residues. V was clipped by 0 bases and J by 6 bases; unmatched bases: 1.